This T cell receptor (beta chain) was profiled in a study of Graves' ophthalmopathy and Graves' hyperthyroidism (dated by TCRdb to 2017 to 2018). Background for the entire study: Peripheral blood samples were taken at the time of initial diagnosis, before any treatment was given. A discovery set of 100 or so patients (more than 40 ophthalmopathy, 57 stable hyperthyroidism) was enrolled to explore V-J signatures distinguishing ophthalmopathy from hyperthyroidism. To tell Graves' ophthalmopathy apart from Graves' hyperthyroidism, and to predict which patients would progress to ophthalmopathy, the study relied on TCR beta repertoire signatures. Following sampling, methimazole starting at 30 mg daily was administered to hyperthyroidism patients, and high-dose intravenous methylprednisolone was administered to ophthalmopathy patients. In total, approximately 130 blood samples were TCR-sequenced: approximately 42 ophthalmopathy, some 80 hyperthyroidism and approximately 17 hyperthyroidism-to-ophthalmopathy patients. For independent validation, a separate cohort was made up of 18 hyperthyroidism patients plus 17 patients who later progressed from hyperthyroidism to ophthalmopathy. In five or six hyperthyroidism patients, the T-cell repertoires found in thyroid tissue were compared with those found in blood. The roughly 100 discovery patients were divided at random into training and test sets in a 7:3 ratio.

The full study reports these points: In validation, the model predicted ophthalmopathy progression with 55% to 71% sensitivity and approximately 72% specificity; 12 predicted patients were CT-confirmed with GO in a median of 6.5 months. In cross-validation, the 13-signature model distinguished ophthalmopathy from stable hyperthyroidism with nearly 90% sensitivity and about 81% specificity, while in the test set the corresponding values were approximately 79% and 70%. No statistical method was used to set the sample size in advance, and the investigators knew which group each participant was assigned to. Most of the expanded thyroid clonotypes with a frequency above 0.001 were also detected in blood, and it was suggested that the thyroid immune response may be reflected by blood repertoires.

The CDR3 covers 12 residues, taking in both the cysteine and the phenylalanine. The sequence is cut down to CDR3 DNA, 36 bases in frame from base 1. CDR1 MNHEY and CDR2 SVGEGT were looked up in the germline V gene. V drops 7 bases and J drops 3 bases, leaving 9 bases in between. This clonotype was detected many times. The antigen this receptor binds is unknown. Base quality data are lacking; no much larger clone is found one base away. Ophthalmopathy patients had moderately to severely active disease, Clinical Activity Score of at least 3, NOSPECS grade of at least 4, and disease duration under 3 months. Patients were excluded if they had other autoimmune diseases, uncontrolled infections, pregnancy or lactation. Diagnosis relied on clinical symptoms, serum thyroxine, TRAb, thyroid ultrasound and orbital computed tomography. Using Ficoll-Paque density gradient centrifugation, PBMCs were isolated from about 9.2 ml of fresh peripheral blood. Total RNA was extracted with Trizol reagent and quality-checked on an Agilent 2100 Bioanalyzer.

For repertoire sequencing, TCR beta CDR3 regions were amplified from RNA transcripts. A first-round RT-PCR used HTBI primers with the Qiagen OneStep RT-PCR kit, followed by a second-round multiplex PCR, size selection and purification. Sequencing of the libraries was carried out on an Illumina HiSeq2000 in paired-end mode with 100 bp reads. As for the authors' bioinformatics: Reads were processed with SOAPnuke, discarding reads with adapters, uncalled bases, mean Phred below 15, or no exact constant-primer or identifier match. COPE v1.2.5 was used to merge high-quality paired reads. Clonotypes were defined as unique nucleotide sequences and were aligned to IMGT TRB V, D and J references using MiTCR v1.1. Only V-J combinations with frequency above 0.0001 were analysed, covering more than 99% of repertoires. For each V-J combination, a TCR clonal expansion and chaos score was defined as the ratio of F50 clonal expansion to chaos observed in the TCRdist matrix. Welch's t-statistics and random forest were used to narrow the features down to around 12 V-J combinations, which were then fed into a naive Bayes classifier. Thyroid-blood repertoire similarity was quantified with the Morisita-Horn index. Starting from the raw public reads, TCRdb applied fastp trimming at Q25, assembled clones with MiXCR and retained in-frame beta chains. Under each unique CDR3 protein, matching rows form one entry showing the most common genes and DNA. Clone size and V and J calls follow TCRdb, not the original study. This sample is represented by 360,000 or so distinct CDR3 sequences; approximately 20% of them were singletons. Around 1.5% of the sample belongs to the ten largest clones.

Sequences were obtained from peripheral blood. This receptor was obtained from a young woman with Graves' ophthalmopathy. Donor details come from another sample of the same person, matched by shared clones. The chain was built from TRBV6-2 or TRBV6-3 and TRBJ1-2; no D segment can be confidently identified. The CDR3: CASTGRDYGYTF. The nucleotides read TGTGCCAGCACAGGACGGGACTATGGCTACACCTTC.